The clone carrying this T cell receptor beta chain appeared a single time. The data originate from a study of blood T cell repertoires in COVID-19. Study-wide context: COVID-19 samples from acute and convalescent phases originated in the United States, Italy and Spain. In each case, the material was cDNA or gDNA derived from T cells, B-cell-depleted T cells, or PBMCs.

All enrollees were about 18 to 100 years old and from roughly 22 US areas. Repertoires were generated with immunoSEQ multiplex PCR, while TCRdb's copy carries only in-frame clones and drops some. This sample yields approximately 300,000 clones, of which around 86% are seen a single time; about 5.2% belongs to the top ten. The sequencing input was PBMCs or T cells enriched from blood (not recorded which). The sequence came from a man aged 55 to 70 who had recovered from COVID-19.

CDR3 coding DNA: TGTGCCAGTAGTTCGCCGCCAGGGGAAGTTAGCACTGAAGCTTTCTTT. This sequence encodes CASSSPPGEVSTEAFF. V is TRBV19 and J is TRBJ1-1, with D possibly TRBD1 on 6 matching bases. Trimming removed 5 bases at V and 4 bases at J, with 20 bases between. The length of the CDR3 is 16 residues. The germline gives CDR1 LNHDA, CDR2 SQIVND (reference sequence).